Listed here are 27 T cell receptor beta chains from one sample, sequenced in a study of cytomegalovirus exposure and HLA in healthy donors. The primer mix had 60 Vbeta and 13 Jbeta primers. Using immunoSEQ multiplex PCR, the repertoire was profiled, and TCRdb retains in-frame clones only, with some absent. Here the sample spans 85,000 to 100,000 clones, less than 70% being singletons. The sequencing sample was made of PBMCs. The receptors were gathered from a human donor in good health.

The chain joins TRBV19 to TRBJ2-3; weak D call: TRBD1 (5 bases). The CDR3 length is 13 residues. Trimming removed 10 bases from V and 4 bases from J, with 15 bases in between. From germline, CDR1 is LNHDA and CDR2 SQIVND (reference sequence). The CDR3 sequence is CANRQGSADTQYF. CDR3 DNA: TGTGCCAATAGGCAGGGTTCAGCAGATACGCAGTATTTT.

Comments on this clone: A read error may account for a junction end that differs from germline. CDR3 residues: CASSQHRDWSF. The DNA of the CDR3 is TGTGCCAGCAGCCAACACCGGGACTGGTCTTTT. The chain employs TRBV9 and TRBJ2-3, with D perhaps matching TRBD2 (6 bases). The V gene's germline CDR1 is SGDLS and CDR2 YYNGEE. This CDR3 is 11 amino acids long.

The chain employs TRBV7-9 and TRBJ1-1, with 8 bases lining up with TRBD1. J was trimmed by 11 bases and V by 4 bases; bases with no gene match: 12. Per germline, CDR1 SEHNR and CDR2 FQNEAQ (reference sequence). The CDR3 contains 14 residues. CDR3 residues: CASSSTTGVVKAFF. The CDR3 bases are TGTGCCAGCAGCTCTACGACAGGGGTGGTTAAGGCTTTCTTT.

The chain recombines TRBV7-2 with TRBJ2-1; 10 nucleotides agree with TRBD1. CDR3 size: 16 residues. Germline lookup yields CDR1 SGHTA and CDR2 FQGNSA. The ends lost 5 bases at V and 6 bases at J; junction bases unmatched: 10. The CDR3 reads CASSPRVGQGTNEQFF. The CDR3, as DNA: TGTGCCAGCAGCCCACGGGTGGGACAGGGGACCAATGAGCAGTTCTTC. The whole variable domain, filled in from reference TRBV7-2 and TRBJ2-1, reads GAGVSQSPSNKVTEKGKDVELRCDPISGHTALYWYRQSLGQGLEFLIYFQGNSAPDKSGLPSDRFSAERTGGSVSTLTIQRTQQEDSAVYLCASSPRVGQGTNEQFFGPGTRLTVL.

This clone was seen a handful of times. This chain connects TRBV27 to TRBJ1-4; 9 bases align to TRBD1. There are 16 residues in the CDR3. J lost 8 bases, V lost 1 base, and 8 bases had no gene match. Germline V lookup: CDR1 MNHEY, CDR2 SMNVEV (reference sequence). This CDR3 is CASSLWGQGGGEKLFF. CDR3 sequence (DNA): TGTGCCAGCAGTTTATGGGGACAGGGAGGTGGAGAAAAACTGTTTTTT.

A few counts support this clone. This chain links TRBV2 with TRBJ1-3; weak D call: TRBD1 (5 bases). V was pared by 4 bases and J by 2 bases, with 9 bases between. CDR3 length: 14 amino acids. Germline V lookup: CDR1 SNHLY, CDR2 FYNNEI. In nucleotides, the CDR3 is TGTGCCAGCAGTGGCACCAGGGCTGGAAACACCATATATTTT. Protein: CASSGTRAGNTIYF.

This clone has only a few counts. The V call is TRBV5-4, the J call TRBJ1-2; 8 bases agree with TRBD1. CDR1 is SGHNT, CDR2 YYREEE, per germline (reference sequence). The CDR3 is made up of 15 amino acids. J lost 3 bases, V lost 2 bases, and 6 bases had no gene match. The CDR3 loop is CASSFKGQGDYGYTF. The CDR3 DNA reads as TGTGCCAGCAGCTTCAAAGGACAGGGCGACTATGGCTACACCTTC.

The gene calls are TRBV5-1 and TRBJ2-2; a possible D gene is TRBD1 (6 bases). This CDR3 spans 15 amino acids. Germline lookup yields CDR1 SGHRS and CDR2 YFSETQ. V lost 5 bases and J lost 1, with 12 bases in between. The DNA for the CDR3 is TGCGCCAGCAGGCGACAGGCCTTGAACACCGGGGAGCTGTTTTTT. Protein product: CASRRQALNTGELFF.

V gene TRBV9 combines with J gene TRBJ1-1, with D perhaps matching TRBD1 (5 bases). Trimming shortened V by 3 bases and J by 1 base, and 10 bases separated the two germline ends. This CDR3 is 14 amino acids long. Germline values: CDR1 SGDLS, CDR2 YYNGEE. For the CDR3, the DNA is TGTGCCAGCAGCGCCAGGGCGACGAACACTGAAGCTTTCTTT. Residues: CASSARATNTEAFF.

This clone was recorded once. V gene TRBV13 combines with J gene TRBJ1-1; no reliable D call. The CDR3 sequence is 14 residues long. Between the trimmed V and J ends, which lost 1 base and 6 bases, there was a span of 12 bases. Per germline, CDR1 PRHDT and CDR2 FYEKMQ (reference sequence). CDR3 coding DNA: TGTGCCAGCAGCTTAGAGAATTTACGGTCTGAAGCTTTCTTT. It is translated as CASSLENLRSEAFF.

The sample holds a few counts of this clone. The chain couples TRBV5-6 to TRBJ2-1, with 7 nucleotides matching TRBD1. Trimming at V came to 1 base and at J to 4 bases, leaving 8 bases not matched to a gene. Germline-derived CDR1 and CDR2 are SGHDT and YYEEEE. CDR3 size: 16 residues. CDR3 sequence: CASSLFDRVQYNEQFF. The DNA of the CDR3 is TGTGCCAGCAGCTTGTTCGACAGGGTACAATACAATGAGCAGTTCTTC.

The chain joins TRBV6-6 to TRBJ2-7; a weak D match, TRBD1 (5 bases). CDR1 is MNHNY and CDR2 is SVGAGI in the germline V gene (reference sequence). There are 14 residues in the CDR3. With 6 bases removed from V and 2 bases from J, the gap between germline ends came to 14 bases. CDR3 residues: CASSRRQPPYEQYF. CDR3 nucleotide sequence: TGTGCCAGCAGCCGCCGACAGCCACCCTACGAGCAGTACTTC.

The chain carries TRBV18 and TRBJ1-1; 8 bases map to TRBD1. The CDR3 covers 17 residues. Germline loops: CDR1 KGHSH, CDR2 LQKENI. Trimming cost V 2 bases and J 5 bases; bases outside gene matches: 13. For the CDR3, the DNA is TGTGCCAGCTCACCAGGACAGGGCTGGGGTAAGACGACTGAAGCTTTCTTT. Translated, it gives CASSPGQGWGKTTEAFF.

The rearrangement links TRBV6-5 to TRBJ2-5; TRBD1 might be the D (6 bases). Trimming shortened V by 2 bases and J by 5 bases, and 9 bases separated the two germline ends. CDR1 is MNHEY and CDR2 is SVGAGI in the germline V gene. This CDR3 contains 13 residues. CDR3 DNA sequence: TGTGCCAGCAGTTACGCAGGGGCTGAGACCCAGTACTTC. As protein: CASSYAGAETQYF.

The V gene is TRBV5-1, the J gene TRBJ1-1, with D unclear. The V end lost 4 bases, the J end lost 3 bases, and 7 bases lay between the germline ends. The CDR3 has 12 amino acids. Germline CDR1 reads SGHRS; CDR2 reads YFSETQ. CDR3 sequence (DNA): TGCGCCAGCAGCCCCCGGGACACTGAAGCTTTCTTT. Protein: CASSPRDTEAFF.

This chain uses TRBV19 with TRBJ1-3, with D maybe TRBD1 (5 bases). This CDR3 contains 14 residues. V was clipped by 9 bases and J by 0 bases, with 12 bases between them. Germline V gene lookup returns CDR1 LNHDA and CDR2 SQIVND (reference sequence). The DNA of the CDR3 is TGTGCCAGCAGGGTATCAAACTCTGGAAACACCATATATTTT. Its translation: CASRVSNSGNTIYF.

The rearrangement links TRBV4-2 to TRBJ2-5, with TRBD2 identical over 7 bases. Germline V gene sequence: CDR1 LGHNA, CDR2 YNFKEQ. Trimming cost V 1 base and J 0 bases; bases outside gene matches: 11. The CDR3 is 18 amino acids. CDR3 residues: CASSQVAASRGYQETQYF. The CDR3 DNA sequence: TGTGCCAGCAGCCAAGTGGCCGCGTCGCGGGGGTACCAAGAGACCCAGTACTTC.

This clone was found a few times. V and J are TRBV5-5 and TRBJ2-5; 7 nucleotides line up with TRBD1. V dropped 4 bases and J dropped 1; count of bases not matched to a gene: 4. The CDR3 extends over 14 amino acids. Germline V gene lookup returns CDR1 SGHKS and CDR2 YYEKEE (reference sequence). The CDR3, as DNA: TGTGCCAGCAGCGGGACAGCCGGCCAAGAGACCCAGTACTTC. It specifies CASSGTAGQETQYF.

There are a few counts of this clone. The genes are TRBV14 and TRBJ1-1; a possible D gene is TRBD1 (5 bases). This CDR3 comprises 13 residues. V was cut by 6 bases and J by 0 bases, with 8 bases left in between. Germline lookup yields CDR1 SGHDN and CDR2 FVKESK. CDR3 nucleotides: TGTGCCAGCAGTTGGGGCATGAACACTGAAGCTTTCTTT. It codes for CASSWGMNTEAFF.

This rearrangement joins TRBV4-1 to TRBJ2-7, with D perhaps TRBD2 (5 bases). This CDR3 is 15 amino acids long. Trimming took off 0 bases at V and 3 bases at J, with 12 bases between the two ends. CDR1 MGHRA and CDR2 YSYEKL come from the germline V gene. The CDR3 nucleotides are TGCGCCAGCAGCCAAGATTATGTAGGGAGCTACGAGCAGTACTTC. Protein: CASSQDYVGSYEQYF.

This clone occurred a few times. The V and J genes are TRBV25-1 and TRBJ1-5; D not certain. V was trimmed by 2 bases and J by 11 bases, leaving 10 bases between them. Germline assignment: CDR1 MGHDK and CDR2 SYGVNS. The CDR3 sequence is 12 residues long. CDR3 residues: CASSEGERSQHF. The CDR3 nucleotides read TGTGCCAGCAGTGAAGGGGAGAGGTCCCAGCATTTT.

This clone was seen only once. V usage is TRBV5-4 and J usage is TRBJ2-5, with 11 bases lining up with TRBD2. Germline values: CDR1 SGHNT, CDR2 YYREEE (reference sequence). The ends lost 0 bases at V and 5 bases at J; junction bases unmatched: 6. This CDR3 has 16 residues. The CDR3 is CASSLVTSGGRETQYF. CDR3 DNA sequence: TGTGCCAGCAGCTTGGTCACTAGCGGGGGTAGGGAGACCCAGTACTTC.

As to this clone: Different DNA sequences within this sample yield the same CDR3. J is TRBJ1-1 and V is TRBV7-9; 7 bases map to TRBD1. This CDR3 comprises 16 residues. Losses at the gene ends were 5 bases for V and 3 bases for J; bases not matched to a gene: 12. CDR1 is SEHNR and CDR2 is FQNEAQ in the germline V gene (reference sequence). CDR3 sequence (DNA): TGTGCCAGCAGCCTGAGAAAGGGGGCAAAGGACACTGAAGCTTTCTTT. As protein: CASSLRKGAKDTEAFF.

The J gene is TRBJ1-2, the V gene TRBV6-1, with a tentative D call TRBD1 (6 bases). The germline V gene has CDR1 MNHNS and CDR2 SASEGT. This CDR3 spans 15 amino acids. V lost 2 bases and J lost 4, with 14 bases in between. The CDR3 here is CASSESGGLSYGYTF. CDR3 bases: TGTGCCAGCAGTGAAAGCGGGGGGCTGAGCTATGGCTACACCTTC.

The rearrangement joins TRBV7-2 to TRBJ2-1, with TRBD2 matching 9 bases. CDR1 SGHTA and CDR2 FQGNSA come from the germline V gene. The V segment lost 0 bases and the J segment 3 bases; nucleotides outside the gene matches: 3. This CDR3 comprises 16 residues. CDR3 protein: CASSLASGGYYNEQFF. In nucleotides, the CDR3 is TGTGCCAGCAGCTTAGCTAGCGGGGGTTACTACAATGAGCAGTTCTTC.

The gene calls are TRBV6-5 and TRBJ1-2, with D hard to call. The germline V gene encodes CDR1 MNHEY and CDR2 SVGAGI. V was pared by 2 bases and J by 8 bases, with 9 bases between. The CDR3 is 12 residues long. The CDR3 reads CASSYESRGYTF. In DNA form, the CDR3 reads TGTGCCAGCAGTTACGAGTCCCGGGGCTACACCTTC.

This chain links TRBV5-1 with TRBJ1-1; TRBD1 matches 8 bases. In germline, CDR1 is SGHRS, CDR2 YFSETQ. The CDR3 totals 16 residues. Trimming took 2 bases from V and 4 from J; bases not matched to a gene: 10. Here the CDR3 DNA reads TGCGCCAGCAGCTTTGGACAGGGCGGAGGTAGCACTGAAGCTTTCTTT. This codes for CASSFGQGGGSTEAFF.